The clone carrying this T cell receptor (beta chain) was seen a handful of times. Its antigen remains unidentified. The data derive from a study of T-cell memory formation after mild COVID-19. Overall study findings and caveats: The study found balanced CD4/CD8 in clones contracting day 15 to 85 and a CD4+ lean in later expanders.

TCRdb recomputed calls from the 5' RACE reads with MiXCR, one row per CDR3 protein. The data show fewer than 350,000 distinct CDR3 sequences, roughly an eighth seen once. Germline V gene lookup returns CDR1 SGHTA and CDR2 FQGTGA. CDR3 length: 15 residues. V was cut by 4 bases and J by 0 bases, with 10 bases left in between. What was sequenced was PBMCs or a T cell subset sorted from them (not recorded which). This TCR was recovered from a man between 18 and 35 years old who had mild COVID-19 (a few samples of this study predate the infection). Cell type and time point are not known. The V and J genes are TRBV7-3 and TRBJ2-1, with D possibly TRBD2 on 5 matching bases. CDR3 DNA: TGTGCCAGCAGCTCTGCGGGCGGCTCCTACAATGAGCAGTTCTTC. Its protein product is CASSSAGGSYNEQFF.